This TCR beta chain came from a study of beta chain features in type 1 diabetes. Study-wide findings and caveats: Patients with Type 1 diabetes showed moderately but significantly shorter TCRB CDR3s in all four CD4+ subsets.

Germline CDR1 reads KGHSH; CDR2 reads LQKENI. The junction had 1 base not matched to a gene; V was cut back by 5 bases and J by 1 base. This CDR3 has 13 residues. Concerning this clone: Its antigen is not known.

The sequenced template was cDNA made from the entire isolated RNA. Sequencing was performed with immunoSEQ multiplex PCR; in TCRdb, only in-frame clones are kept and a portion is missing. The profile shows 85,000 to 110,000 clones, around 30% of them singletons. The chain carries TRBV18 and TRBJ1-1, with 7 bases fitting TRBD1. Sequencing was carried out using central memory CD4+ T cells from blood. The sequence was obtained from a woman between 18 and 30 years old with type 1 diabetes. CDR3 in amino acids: CASSGQENTEAFF. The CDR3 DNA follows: TGTGCCAGCTCAGGACAGGAGAACACTGAAGCTTTCTTT.